This T cell receptor beta chain stems from a study of blood T cell repertoires in COVID-19. On the study more broadly: Acute and convalescent COVID-19 specimens originated in the United States, Italy and Spain.

The CDR3 has 14 amino acids. The germline V gene has CDR1 MNHEY and CDR2 SVGAGI. Trimming took 6 bases from V and 3 from J; bases not matched to a gene: 5. Enrolled through a virtual design, the participants were between about 18 and 100 years of age and came from under 30 US areas. Clinical histories supplied by participants themselves formed the basis of cohort assignment. Methods used by the authors: Estimation of nucleated cell counts relied on the amplification of reference gene primers. Assay used: immunoSEQ multiplex PCR; TCRdb lists only in-frame clones, some missing. V and J calls and clone size follow that table, whereas D and trimming were derived from the DNA. The table includes roughly 200,000 clones, roughly 87% detected once.

The receptor comes from a man aged 25-45 years in a cohort exposed to, infected with or recovered from COVID-19 (not recorded which). Material for sequencing was PBMCs or T cells enriched from blood (not recorded which). This chain connects TRBV6-5 to TRBJ2-3; 8 bases map to TRBD1. CDR3 sequence reads: CASRNQGATDTQYF. As DNA, the CDR3 is TGTGCCAGCAGAAATCAGGGGGCAACAGATACGCAGTATTTT.